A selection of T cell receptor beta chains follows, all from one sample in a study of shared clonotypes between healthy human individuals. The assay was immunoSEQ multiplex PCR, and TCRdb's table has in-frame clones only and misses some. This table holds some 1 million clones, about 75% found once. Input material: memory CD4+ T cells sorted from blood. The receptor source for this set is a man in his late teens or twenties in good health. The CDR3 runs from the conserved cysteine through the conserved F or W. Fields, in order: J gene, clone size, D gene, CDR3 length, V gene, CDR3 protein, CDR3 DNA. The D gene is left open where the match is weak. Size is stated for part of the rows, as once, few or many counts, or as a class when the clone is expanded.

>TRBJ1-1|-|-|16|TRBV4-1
CASSQESLAGFRQAFF
TGCGCCAGCAGCCAAGAATCCCTCGCAGGGTTCAGACAAGCTTTCTTT
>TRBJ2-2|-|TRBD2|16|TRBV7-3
CASSLLRSGAAGELFF
TGTGCCAGCAGCTTACTTCGGAGCGGGGCGGCCGGGGAGCTGTTTTTT
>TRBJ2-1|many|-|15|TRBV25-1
CASSELGGPGNEQFF
TGTGCCAGCAGTGAATTAGGGGGACCGGGCAATGAGCAGTTCTTC
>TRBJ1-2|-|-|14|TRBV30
CAWSVRVGYYGYTF
TGTGCCTGGAGTGTCCGGGTGGGATACTATGGCTACACCTTC
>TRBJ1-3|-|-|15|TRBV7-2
CASSAQVLSGNTIYF
TGTGCCAGCAGCGCTCAGGTTCTCTCTGGAAACACCATATATTTT
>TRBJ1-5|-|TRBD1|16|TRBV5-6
CASSGTGVGGNQPQHF
TGTGCCAGCAGCGGTACAGGGGTAGGAGGCAATCAGCCCCAGCATTTT
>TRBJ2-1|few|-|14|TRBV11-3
CASSMGRRVNEQFF
TGTGCCAGCAGCATGGGAAGGCGGGTCAATGAGCAGTTCTTC
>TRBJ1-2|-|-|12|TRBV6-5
CASSLVGVGYTF
TGTGCCAGCAGTTTGGTAGGGGTCGGCTACACCTTC
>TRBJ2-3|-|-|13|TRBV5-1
CASSLGAPDTQYF
TGCGCCAGCAGCTTGGGAGCCCCAGATACGCAGTATTTT
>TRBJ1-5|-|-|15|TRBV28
CASSLPTVSNQPQHF
TGTGCCAGCAGTTTACCGACAGTTAGCAATCAGCCCCAGCATTTT
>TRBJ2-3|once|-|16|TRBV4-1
CASSRSSGGGTDTQYF
TGCGCCAGCAGCCGCTCTTCGGGGGGCGGCACAGATACGCAGTATTTT
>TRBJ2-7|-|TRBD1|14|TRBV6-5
CASSSPGTGGVQYF
TGTGCCAGCAGTTCCCCCGGGACAGGGGGAGTGCAGTACTTC
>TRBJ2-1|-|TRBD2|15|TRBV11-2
CASRMAGGSHNEQFF
TGTGCCAGCAGGATGGCGGGGGGGTCGCACAATGAGCAGTTCTTC
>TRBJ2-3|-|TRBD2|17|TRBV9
CASSVGGATIRTDTQYF
TGTGCCAGCAGCGTCGGGGGGGCCACGATTAGAACAGATACGCAGTATTTT